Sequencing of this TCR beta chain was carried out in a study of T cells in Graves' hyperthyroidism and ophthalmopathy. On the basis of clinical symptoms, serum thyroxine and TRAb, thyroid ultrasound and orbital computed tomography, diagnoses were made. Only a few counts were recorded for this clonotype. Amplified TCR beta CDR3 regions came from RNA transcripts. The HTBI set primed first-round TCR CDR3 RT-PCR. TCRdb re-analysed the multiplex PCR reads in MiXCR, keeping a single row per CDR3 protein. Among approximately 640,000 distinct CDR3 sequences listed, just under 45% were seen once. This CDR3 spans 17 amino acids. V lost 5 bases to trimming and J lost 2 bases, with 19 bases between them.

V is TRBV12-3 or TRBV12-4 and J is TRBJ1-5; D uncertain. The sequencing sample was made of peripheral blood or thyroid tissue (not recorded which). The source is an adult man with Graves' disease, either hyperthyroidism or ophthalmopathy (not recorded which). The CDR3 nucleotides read TGTGCCAGCAGTGCCTCCTCAGGTTCTCGGGGCAATCAGCCCCAGCATTTT. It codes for CASSASSGSRGNQPQHF.